The clone carrying this T cell receptor (beta chain) was picked up a small number of times. TCRdb re-derived calls from the RACE reads in MiXCR, one entry per CDR3 protein. The data contain some 170,000 distinct CDR3 sequences, around 20% of them singletons. The record originates from a study of human T cells and chemical hapten exposure. The germline gives CDR1 DFQATT, CDR2 SNEGSKA (reference sequence). The V end was cut by 7 bases, the J end by 0 bases, with 8 bases between. The length of the CDR3 is 12 residues. The time point was: patch test 1, 2 weeks after DPC sensitization. Treatment here: therapeutic diphenylcyclopropenone sensitization with weekly scalp DPC.

This receptor was identified in a woman between 45 and 60 years old with alopecia areata. Some clones in this sample may be carry-over from other donors' samples. This sequence joins TRBV20-1 and TRBJ2-3; no clear D. The sequences come from whole blood, collected in connection with sensitization to the hapten diphenylcyclopropenone (DPC). The CDR3 sequence: CSVGPSTDTQYF. In nucleotides, the CDR3 is TGCAGTGTGGGCCCCAGCACAGATACGCAGTATTTT.